What follows describes a single T cell receptor (beta chain). This sample was included in a study of control samples from healthy donors and cancer patients. The trim removed 5 bases at V and 2 bases at J, leaving 15 bases unmatched. Germline V lookup: CDR1 SGHTA, CDR2 FQGNSA. The length of the CDR3 is 18 residues. This table comes from immunoSEQ multiplex PCR, and its TCRdb copy is limited to in-frame clones, with some not included. The sample consists of around 140,000 clones, more than 90% of them appearing once. The chain recombines TRBV7-2 with TRBJ2-3; 8 nucleotides align to TRBD2. The clonotype originates from a young man in good health. The sequencing input was blood. In nucleotides, the CDR3 is TGTGCCAGCAGCCAACCCTTCGGACAGCGGGGGCCCACAGATACGCAGTATTTT. This gives the protein CASSQPFGQRGPTDTQYF. The whole variable domain, remainder taken from reference TRBV7-2 and TRBJ2-3, is GAGVSQSPSNKVTEKGKDVELRCDPISGHTALYWYRQSLGQGLEFLIYFQGNSAPDKSGLPSDRFSAERTGGSVSTLTIQRTQQEDSAVYLCASSQPFGQRGPTDTQYFGPGTRLTVL.